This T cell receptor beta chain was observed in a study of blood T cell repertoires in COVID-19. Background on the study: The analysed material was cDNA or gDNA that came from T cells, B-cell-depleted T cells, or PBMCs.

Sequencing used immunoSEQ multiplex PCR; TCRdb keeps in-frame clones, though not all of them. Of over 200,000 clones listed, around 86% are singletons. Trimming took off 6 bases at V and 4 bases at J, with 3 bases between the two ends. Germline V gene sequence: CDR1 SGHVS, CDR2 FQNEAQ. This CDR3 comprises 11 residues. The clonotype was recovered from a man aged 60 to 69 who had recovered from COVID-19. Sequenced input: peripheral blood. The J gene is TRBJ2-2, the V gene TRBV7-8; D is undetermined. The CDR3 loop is CASRATGELFF. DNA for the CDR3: TGTGCCAGCAGGGCCACCGGGGAGCTGTTTTTT.